Presented here are 23 T cell receptor beta chains from one specimen sequenced in a study of cytomegalovirus exposure and HLA in healthy donors. PCR employed 60 Vbeta and 13 Jbeta primers. Sequenced by immunoSEQ multiplex PCR; TCRdb stores in-frame clones only, minus some. Of just over 200,000 clones in the sample, approximately 70% were seen once. The source material was PBMCs. These receptors originate from a man aged 40-49 years in good health and CMV-seropositive.

As to this clone: At one end, the junction sequence differs from germline, possibly due to a read error. This chain links TRBV7-9 with TRBJ2-7; D is undetermined. The germline V gene has CDR1 SEHNR and CDR2 FQNEAQ (reference sequence). CDR3 length: 14 residues. The CDR3 DNA follows: TGTTCCAGCAGCCCCCTACAGAGCTCCTACGAGCAGTACTTC. This codes for CSSSPLQSSYEQYF.

This sequence joins TRBV11-2 and TRBJ1-1; possibly TRBD1 for D (5 bases). CDR1 SGHAT and CDR2 FQNNGV come from the germline V gene. V lost 5 bases and J 3 bases, leaving 19 bases between the germline ends. The CDR3 runs to 16 residues. DNA of the CDR3: TGTGCCAGCAGCCCTCTCCGGGGGGTTTTGTACACTGAAGCTTTCTTT. Amino acids: CASSPLRGVLYTEAFF.

This clone is a singleton in its sample. V usage is TRBV2 and J usage is TRBJ1-2, with 11 nucleotides matching TRBD1. J lost 3 bases, V lost 4 bases, and 1 base had no gene match. Looked up from germline, CDR1 is SNHLY and CDR2 is FYNNEI. This CDR3 contains 14 residues. The CDR3 DNA follows: TGTGCCAGCAGTGGGACAGGGGGCCACTATGGCTACACCTTC. Protein: CASSGTGGHYGYTF.

V usage is TRBV7-6 and J usage is TRBJ1-2, with 9 bases fitting TRBD1. The CDR3 runs 15 residues. From germline, CDR1 is SGHVS and CDR2 FNYEAQ. V was clipped by 1 base and J by 8 bases; unmatched bases: 8. The CDR3 here is CASSLGTGDVGGYTF. The CDR3 DNA follows: TGTGCCAGCAGCTTAGGGACAGGGGATGTTGGAGGCTACACCTTC.

The rearrangement uses TRBV9 and TRBJ2-1; TRBD1 agrees at 8 bases. CDR3 size: 15 residues. Germline CDR1 SGDLS, CDR2 YYNGEE. V was clipped by 0 bases and J by 6 bases; unmatched bases: 5. CDR3 coding DNA: TGTGCCAGCAGCGTAGGACGTACAGGGGGCAATGAGCAGTTCTTC. This gives the protein CASSVGRTGGNEQFF.

The table lists this clone with a few counts. The rearrangement joins TRBV28 to TRBJ1-1; D gene unclear. V shed 4 bases and J shed 1 base, with 19 bases lying between them. Germline values: CDR1 MDHEN, CDR2 SYDVKM. The CDR3 loop spans 17 amino acids. CDR3 bases: TGTGCCAGCAGTTCTCCCGGGGTAAGGGCGCGGAACACTGAAGCTTTCTTT. As protein: CASSSPGVRARNTEAFF.

The rearrangement joins TRBV7-9 to TRBJ2-5; 7 bases are shared with TRBD2. Gene TRBJ2-7 matches the end of the DNA better, so the J call may be wrong. The length of the CDR3 is 13 residues. The germline V gene has CDR1 SEHNR and CDR2 FQNEAQ (reference sequence). The CDR3 reads CASSLGGGYEQYF. CDR3 bases: TGTGCCAGCAGCTTAGGCGGGGGCTACGAGCAGTACTTC.

The V gene is TRBV2, the J gene TRBJ2-7, with D perhaps TRBD1 (6 bases). Germline V gene sequence: CDR1 SNHLY, CDR2 FYNNEI. V was shortened by 6 bases and J by 4 bases, with 10 bases between the two germline ends. CDR3 length: 12 residues. CDR3 sequence (DNA): TGTGCCAGCAGGACAGGACAGTACGAGCAGTACTTC. Its translation: CASRTGQYEQYF.

The V and J genes are TRBV5-7 and TRBJ1-2; no clear D gene. TRBV5-7 is an open reading frame whose function is uncertain. Trimming took 4 bases from V and 4 from J, leaving 11 bases between them. This CDR3 contains 13 residues. The CDR3, as DNA: TGTGCCAGCAGCCTTGTACAGTTCTATGGCTACACCTTC. Translating gives CASSLVQFYGYTF.

V usage is TRBV25-1 and J usage is TRBJ2-3, with 7 bases matching TRBD2. Germline CDR1 MGHDK, CDR2 SYGVNS. This CDR3 has 18 residues. Unmatched junction bases numbered 15, after V lost 1 base and J lost 5 bases. In DNA form, the CDR3 reads TGTGCCAGCAGTGAATTTTCCGGCGGAGCGGGGACGGGAGATACGCAGTATTTT. Protein: CASSEFSGGAGTGDTQYF.

V gene TRBV28 combines with J gene TRBJ1-2; D gene unclear. V lost 2 bases and J 4 bases, leaving 8 bases between the germline ends. There are 13 residues in the CDR3. Germline lookup yields CDR1 MDHEN and CDR2 SYDVKM. CDR3: CASSLVGSYGYTF. The CDR3 region has the DNA TGTGCCAGCAGTTTAGTTGGGAGCTATGGCTACACCTTC.

The V and J genes are TRBV27 and TRBJ2-5; D call uncertain. From germline, CDR1 is MNHEY and CDR2 SMNVEV (reference sequence). The CDR3 length is 17 residues. V gave up 6 bases and J gave up 1 base, with 21 bases separating them. The CDR3 DNA reads as TGTGCCAGCAGCCGTGTGGTGCCGGGTAAAGGCCAAGAGACCCAGTACTTC. Translated, it gives CASSRVVPGKGQETQYF.

J is TRBJ2-3 and V is TRBV5-1; no clear D gene. Trimming removed 2 bases at V and 4 bases at J, with 11 bases between. This CDR3 region has 14 residues. Germline values: CDR1 SGHRS, CDR2 YFSETQ. CDR3 sequence reads: CASSLTLPADTQYF. The CDR3 DNA reads TGCGCCAGCAGCTTAACCCTTCCGGCAGATACGCAGTATTTT.

This clone was counted a few times. This CDR3 reads CASSATSGGVNEQFF. CDR3 nucleotide sequence: TGTGCCAGCAGTGCAACTAGCGGGGGGGTCAATGAGCAGTTCTTC. V and J are TRBV2 and TRBJ2-1; 13 positions match TRBD2. After removal of 4 bases from V and 6 bases from J, the junction contained 3 bases not matched to a gene. Germline assignment: CDR1 SNHLY and CDR2 FYNNEI. The CDR3 sequence is 15 residues long.

The chain links TRBV4-1 to TRBJ1-3; D might be TRBD1 (5 bases). Germline V gene lookup returns CDR1 MGHRA and CDR2 YSYEKL. The CDR3 contains 14 residues. V was trimmed by 6 bases and J by 2 bases, leaving 11 bases between them. In DNA form, the CDR3 reads TGCGCCAGCAGAGAGTCGGGGGCTGGAAACACCATATATTTT. It translates to CASRESGAGNTIYF.

The V and J genes are TRBV10-3 and TRBJ1-1; D call uncertain. The length of the CDR3 is 16 residues. Looked up from germline, CDR1 is ENHRY and CDR2 is SYGVKD. Trimming pared 3 bases from V and 1 base from J, leaving 15 bases between. The CDR3 region has the DNA TGTGCCATCAGTGAAAGCCTAAATAATGGGAACACTGAAGCTTTCTTT. Its protein is CAISESLNNGNTEAFF.

The chain has TRBV7-9 and TRBJ2-1; 8 positions agree with TRBD1. CDR1 is SEHNR and CDR2 is FQNEAQ in the germline V gene (reference sequence). The CDR3 covers 15 residues. V was clipped by 4 bases and J by 4 bases; unmatched bases: 6. CDR3 coding DNA: TGTGCCAGCAGCTCAGCGACAGGGGATTACAATGAGCAGTTCTTC. It translates to CASSSATGDYNEQFF.

The rearrangement joins TRBV19 to TRBJ2-7; the D is unclear. Per the germline V gene, CDR1 is LNHDA and CDR2 is SQIVND (reference sequence). There are 14 residues in the CDR3. The V end was cut by 5 bases, the J end by 0 bases, with 11 bases between. The CDR3, as DNA: TGTGCCAGTAGTGAGGCAACAAGCTCCTACGAGCAGTACTTC. Its translation is CASSEATSSYEQYF.

This clone appeared a few times. The chain employs TRBV5-5 and TRBJ1-2, with 11 nucleotides matching TRBD1. Germline assignment: CDR1 SGHKS and CDR2 YYEKEE (reference sequence). CDR3 length: 15 residues. Trimming removed 3 bases from V and 8 bases from J; junction bases left unmatched: 9. The CDR3 bases are TGTGCCAGCAGCTCCCCAAGGACAGGGGGCCCGGGCTACACCTTC. Its translation is CASSSPRTGGPGYTF. The entire variable domain, with the rest obtained from reference TRBV5-5 and TRBJ1-2, is as follows: DAGVTQSPTHLIKTRGQQVTLRCSPISGHKSVSWYQQVLGQGPQFIFQYYEKEERGRGNFPDRFSARQFPNYSSELNVNALLLGDSALYLCASSSPRTGGPGYTFGSGTRLTVV.

V usage is TRBV7-6 and J usage is TRBJ1-6, with unresolved D. Germline V gives CDR1 SGHVS, CDR2 FNYEAQ. The CDR3 covers 13 residues. V was pared by 5 bases and J by 8 bases, with 10 bases between. The CDR3 bases are TGTGCCAGCAGCAAAAGCGGTTATTCACCCCTCCACTTT. This sequence encodes CASSKSGYSPLHF.

The chain couples TRBV28 to TRBJ2-3; a possible D gene is TRBD1 (6 bases). Germline V lookup: CDR1 MDHEN, CDR2 SYDVKM. V shed 3 bases and J shed 3 bases, with 13 bases lying between them. The CDR3 loop spans 15 amino acids. The CDR3 sequence is CASSFSRGRTDTQYF. DNA for the CDR3: TGTGCCAGCAGTTTCTCCAGGGGCAGGACAGATACGCAGTATTTT.

This clone was counted a few times. The J gene is TRBJ2-3, the V gene TRBV6-5; tentative D call: TRBD2 (6 bases). This CDR3 has 14 residues. CDR1 and CDR2 from the germline V gene are MNHEY and SVGAGI. Between the trimmed V and J ends, which lost 6 bases and 3 bases, there was a span of 13 bases. The CDR3 is CASSSGLRTDTQYF. The CDR3 DNA reads as TGTGCCAGCAGCTCGGGACTCAGAACAGATACGCAGTATTTT.

This chain links TRBV5-6 with TRBJ2-1; D is possibly TRBD2 (6 bases). Trimming removed 6 bases from V and 4 bases from J, with 14 bases in between. The CDR3 sequence is 14 residues long. Germline V gene data show CDR1 as SGHDT and CDR2 as YYEEEE. CDR3 sequence: CASNEPGEYNEQFF. CDR3 in DNA: TGTGCCAGCAATGAGCCGGGAGAATACAATGAGCAGTTCTTC.